This note documents a single TCR beta chain sequence. Per the study methods: Scientists estimated how many nucleated cells there were by amplifying reference gene primers. TCRdb's copy holds only in-frame clones and misses some; the assay was immunoSEQ multiplex PCR. V, J and clone size are those of that table, while D and trimming were read from the DNA. The table includes around 97,000 clones, about nine tenths detected once. These data come from a study of blood T cell repertoires in COVID-19. Across the whole study: Sources were T cells, B-cell-depleted T cells, or PBMCs; the material itself was cDNA or gDNA.

Germline loops: CDR1 SQVTM, CDR2 ANQGSEA. The V and J ends lost 7 bases and 1 base, in that order; junction bases with no gene match: 10. The CDR3 totals 14 residues. The receptor's source is a woman of 80 years or more in a cohort sampled during active COVID-19. The V gene is TRBV29-1, the J gene TRBJ2-7; 7 bases are a match to TRBD1. The sequencing input was peripheral blood. CDR3 loop: CSALSGTASYEQYF. The CDR3 DNA reads TGCAGCGCCCTATCCGGGACAGCTTCCTACGAGCAGTACTTC.